This record concerns one T cell receptor beta chain sequence. This entry comes from a study of blood T cell repertoires in COVID-19. Study at large: Donors in the United States, Italy and Spain gave samples during acute or convalescent COVID-19. T cells, B-cell-depleted T cells, or PBMCs provided the cDNA or gDNA that served as material.

V gave up 5 bases and J gave up 7 bases, with 15 bases separating them. Germline lookup yields CDR1 MNHEY and CDR2 SVGEGT. The CDR3 consists of 14 residues. As originally analysed: Using reference gene primer amplification, nucleated cell counts were estimated. TCRdb's table, derived via immunoSEQ multiplex PCR, lists solely in-frame clones and lacks some. V and J calls and clone size are as listed in that table; D and trimming were resolved from the DNA. Seen here are fewer than 50,000 clones, roughly 89% observed once, and the top ten hold 25%. The genes are TRBV6-2 or TRBV6-3 and TRBJ2-1, with TRBD2 as a possible D gene (7 bases). The source is a man in his sixties with active or convalescent COVID-19. Sequences were obtained from peripheral blood. The CDR3 sequence: CASSPLGGVNEQFF. In DNA form, the CDR3 reads TGTGCCAGCAGTCCCTTAGGGGGGGTGAATGAGCAGTTCTTC.